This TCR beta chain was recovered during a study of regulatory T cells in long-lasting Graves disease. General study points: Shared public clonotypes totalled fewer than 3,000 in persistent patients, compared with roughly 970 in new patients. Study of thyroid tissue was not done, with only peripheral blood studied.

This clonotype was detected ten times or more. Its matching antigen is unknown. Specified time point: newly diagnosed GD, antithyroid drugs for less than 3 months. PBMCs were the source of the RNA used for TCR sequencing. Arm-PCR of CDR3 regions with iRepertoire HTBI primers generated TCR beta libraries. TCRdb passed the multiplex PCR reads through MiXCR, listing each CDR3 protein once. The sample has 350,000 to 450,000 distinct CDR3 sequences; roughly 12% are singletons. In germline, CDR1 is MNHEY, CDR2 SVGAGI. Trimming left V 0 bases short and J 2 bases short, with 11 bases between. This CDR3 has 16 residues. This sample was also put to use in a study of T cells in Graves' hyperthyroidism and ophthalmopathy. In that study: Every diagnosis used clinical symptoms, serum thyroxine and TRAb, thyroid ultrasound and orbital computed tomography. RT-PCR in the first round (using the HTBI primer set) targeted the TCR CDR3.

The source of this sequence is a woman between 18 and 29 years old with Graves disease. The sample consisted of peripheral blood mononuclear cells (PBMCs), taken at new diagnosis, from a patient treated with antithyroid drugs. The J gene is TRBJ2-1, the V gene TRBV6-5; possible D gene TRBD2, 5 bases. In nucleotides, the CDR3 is TGTGCCAGCAGTTACTCAACGCAACTAGCCTACAATGAGCAGTTCTTC. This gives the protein CASSYSTQLAYNEQFF.